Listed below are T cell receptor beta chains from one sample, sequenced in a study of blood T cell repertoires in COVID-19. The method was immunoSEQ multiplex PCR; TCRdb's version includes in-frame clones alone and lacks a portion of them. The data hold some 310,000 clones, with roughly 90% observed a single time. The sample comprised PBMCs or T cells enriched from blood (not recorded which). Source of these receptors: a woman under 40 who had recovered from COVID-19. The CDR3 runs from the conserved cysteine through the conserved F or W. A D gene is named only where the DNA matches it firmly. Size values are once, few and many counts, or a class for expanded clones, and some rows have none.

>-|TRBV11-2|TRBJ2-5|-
CASSLDLLETQYF
TGTGCCAGCAGCTTAGATCTTCTGGAGACCCAGTACTTC
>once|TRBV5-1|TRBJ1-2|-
CASSLNFEFRDNFNGYTF
TGCGCCAGCAGCTTGAATTTCGAATTCCGGGACAACTTTAATGGCTACACCTTC
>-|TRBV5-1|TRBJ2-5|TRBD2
CASSSGTRQVETQYF
TGCGCCAGCAGTTCTGGGACTAGACAGGTCGAGACCCAGTACTTC
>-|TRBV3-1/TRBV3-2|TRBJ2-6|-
CASSPPNGAIGANVLTF
TGTGCCAGCAGCCCCCCCAATGGGGCGATTGGGGCCAACGTCCTGACTTTC
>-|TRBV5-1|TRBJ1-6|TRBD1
CASSPVPTGEFRRNGSPLHF
TGCGCCAGCAGCCCGGTGCCGACAGGGGAATTTAGGAGGAATGGGTCACCCCTCCACTTT
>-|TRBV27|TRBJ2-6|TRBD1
CASRPGTGDYSGANVLTF
TGTGCCAGCAGGCCCGGGACAGGGGACTACTCTGGGGCCAACGTCCTGACTTTC
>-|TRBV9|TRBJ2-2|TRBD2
CASSTLAVGTGELFF
TGTGCCAGCAGCACCCTAGCGGTAGGCACCGGGGAGCTGTTTTTT
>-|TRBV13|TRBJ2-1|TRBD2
CASSPRSGGYNEQFF
TGTGCCAGCAGCCCACGTAGCGGGGGATACAATGAGCAGTTCTTC
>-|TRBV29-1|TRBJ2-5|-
CSATTGTQYF
TGCAGCGCCACCACAGGGACCCAGTACTTC
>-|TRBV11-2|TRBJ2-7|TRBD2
CASSLELAGEQYF
TGTGCCAGCAGCTTAGAGCTAGCGGGCGAGCAGTACTTC
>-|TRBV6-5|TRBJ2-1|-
CASSYSGEPFF
TGTGCCAGCAGTTACTCAGGGGAACCGTTCTTC
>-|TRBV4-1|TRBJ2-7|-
CASSQEGHLYEQYF
TGCGCCAGCAGCCAAGAAGGACACCTCTACGAGCAGTACTTC
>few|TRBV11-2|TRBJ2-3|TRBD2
CASSLGLAGLRNTDTQYF
TGTGCCAGCAGCTTAGGACTAGCGGGGCTACGAAACACAGATACGCAGTATTTT
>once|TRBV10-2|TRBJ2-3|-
CASRTSEYTQYF
TGCGCCAGCAGAACCTCTGAGTATACGCAGTATTTT
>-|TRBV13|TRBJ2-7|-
CASSPPGGSSYEQYF
TGTGCCAGCAGCCCCCCGGGGGGCAGCTCCTACGAGCAGTACTTC
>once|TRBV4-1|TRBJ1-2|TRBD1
CASSQPGGSGNGYTF
TGCGCCAGCAGCCAACCAGGGGGGTCCGGGAATGGCTACACCTTC
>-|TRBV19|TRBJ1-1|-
CASSTYRDKAFF
TGTGCCAGTAGTACTTACCGGGACAAAGCTTTCTTT